The 13 T cell receptor beta chains reported below all come from one sample, sequenced in a study of cytomegalovirus exposure and HLA in healthy donors. It was with 60 Vbeta and 13 Jbeta primers that the PCR ran. Some clones are missing from TCRdb's copy, which holds only in-frame ones; the method was immunoSEQ multiplex PCR. The sample includes 150,000 to 200,000 clones, about 72% seen only once; the top ten take roughly 2.5%. Sequencing used PBMCs. All receptors come from a human donor in good health.

V gene TRBV9 combines with J gene TRBJ2-6, with TRBD2 identical over 7 bases. Germline values: CDR1 SGDLS, CDR2 YYNGEE. J was trimmed by 0 bases and V by 4 bases; bases with no gene match: 4. This CDR3 is 16 amino acids long. CDR3 protein: CASSPPGGSGANVLTF. CDR3 DNA sequence: TGTGCCAGCAGCCCTCCGGGAGGCTCTGGGGCCAACGTCCTGACTTTC.

The chain carries TRBV6-4 and TRBJ2-2, with 11 positions matching TRBD2. The germline V gene has CDR1 MRHNA and CDR2 SNTAGT. The J segment lost 4 bases and the V segment lost 5 bases, leaving 3 bases of the junction unmatched. CDR3 size: 15 residues. The CDR3 DNA is TGTGCCAGCAGTCCCACTAGCGGGGGCACCGGGGAGCTGTTTTTT. Protein: CASSPTSGGTGELFF.

This clone showed up just a few times. V and J are TRBV27 and TRBJ2-7; D is perhaps TRBD1 (5 bases). The J call may be faulty, since TRBJ2-1 better matches the DNA end. Germline loops: CDR1 MNHEY, CDR2 SMNVEV (reference sequence). This CDR3 is built from 12 residues. The CDR3 loop reads CASSHQGHEQFF. CDR3 DNA sequence: TGTGCCAGCAGTCATCAGGGCCATGAGCAGTTCTTC.

V is TRBV27 and J is TRBJ1-2; 11 positions match TRBD1. Trimming at V came to 4 bases and at J to 5 bases, leaving 6 bases not matched to a gene. The germline gives CDR1 MNHEY, CDR2 SMNVEV (reference sequence). This CDR3 region has 15 residues. For the CDR3, the DNA is TGTGCCAGCAGTTCTGGACAGGGGGCAGCGTATGGCTACACCTTC. It is translated as CASSSGQGAAYGYTF.

The chain is built from TRBV4-1 and TRBJ2-3; 8 bases align to TRBD2. This CDR3 is 17 amino acids long. V lost 0 bases, J lost 1 base, and 6 bases stayed unmatched. Germline V gene lookup returns CDR1 MGHRA and CDR2 YSYEKL. The CDR3 loop is CASSQDFRAGGTDTQYF. CDR3 nucleotide sequence: TGCGCCAGCAGCCAAGACTTTAGAGCGGGGGGCACAGATACGCAGTATTTT.

V and J are TRBV9 and TRBJ2-2; D remains unclear. From germline, CDR1 is SGDLS and CDR2 YYNGEE. The V end lost 2 bases, the J end lost 2 bases, and 10 bases lay between the germline ends. This CDR3 has 15 residues. For the CDR3, the DNA is TGTGCCAGCAGCGTCAGGCAAATAAACACCGGGGAGCTGTTTTTT. Protein product: CASSVRQINTGELFF. Complete variable domain (other parts from reference TRBV9 and TRBJ2-2): DSGVTQTPKHLITATGQRVTLRCSPRSGDLSVYWYQQSLDQGLQFLIQYYNGEERAKGNILERFSAQQFPDLHSELNLSSLELGDSALYFCASSVRQINTGELFFGEGSRLTVL.

CDR3 coding DNA: TGTGCCAGCAGCCCGGGAGGGAGGGGGACTGAAGCTTTCTTT. Protein product: CASSPGGRGTEAFF. The rearrangement uses TRBV5-8 and TRBJ1-1; D is perhaps TRBD1 (6 bases). Germline-derived CDR1 and CDR2 are SGHTS and YDEGEE. V gave up 4 bases and J gave up 5 bases, with 15 bases separating them. This CDR3 comprises 14 residues.

J is TRBJ2-1 and V is TRBV19, with D perhaps matching TRBD1 (5 bases). V was clipped by 7 bases and J by 8 bases, with 12 bases between them. The CDR3 consists of 12 residues. Germline CDR1 reads LNHDA; CDR2 reads SQIVND (reference sequence). CDR3 nucleotide sequence: TGTGCCAGTACAGGGTGGCGCGATGAGCAGTTCTTC. Residues: CASTGWRDEQFF.

This clone was found once. The genes are TRBV19 and TRBJ2-7; 8 bases are a match to TRBD1. The CDR3 runs to 12 residues. V trimming: 3 bases; J trimming: 5 bases; junction bases outside the gene matches: 0. From germline, CDR1 is LNHDA and CDR2 SQIVND (reference sequence). CDR3: CASSMTGDEQYF. The CDR3 nucleotides are TGTGCCAGTAGTATGACAGGGGACGAGCAGTACTTC.

The chain combines TRBV19 with TRBJ2-2; 7 bases agree with TRBD2. CDR3 length: 15 residues. The J segment lost 4 bases and the V segment lost 7 bases, leaving 9 bases of the junction unmatched. CDR1 and CDR2 from the germline V gene are LNHDA and SQIVND (reference sequence). The CDR3 loop reads CASTLGGVLTGELFF. As DNA, the CDR3 is TGTGCCAGTACCCTGGGGGGGGTCCTCACCGGGGAGCTGTTTTTT.

The V gene is TRBV9, the J gene TRBJ1-2; D remains ambiguous. The germline gives CDR1 SGDLS, CDR2 YYNGEE. V was clipped by 0 bases and J by 2 bases, with 8 bases between them. This CDR3 is 14 amino acids long. The CDR3 protein is CASSVGVTNYGYTF. The CDR3 nucleotides are TGTGCCAGCAGCGTAGGGGTGACAAACTATGGCTACACCTTC.

This clone came up a few times. The chain has TRBV5-1 and TRBJ1-2, with D unclear. Germline assignment: CDR1 SGHRS and CDR2 YFSETQ. The CDR3 loop spans 13 amino acids. With 0 bases removed from V and 8 bases from J, the gap between germline ends came to 11 bases. The CDR3 spells CASSLGVWEGYTF. The CDR3 coding sequence is TGCGCCAGCAGCTTGGGTGTTTGGGAGGGCTACACCTTC.

The chain couples TRBV6-5 to TRBJ1-1, with TRBD1 identical over 8 bases. The CDR3 contains 14 residues. Looked up from germline, CDR1 is MNHEY and CDR2 is SVGAGI. Trimming at V came to 11 bases and at J to 0 bases, leaving 8 bases not matched to a gene. The CDR3 loop reads CACYQGAVNTEAFF. The CDR3 nucleotides read TGTGCCTGCTACCAGGGGGCAGTGAACACTGAAGCTTTCTTT.